These 30 T cell receptor beta chains came from one sample sequenced in a study of cytomegalovirus exposure and HLA in healthy donors. PCR amplification relied on 60 Vbeta primers (plus 13 Jbeta primers). The repertoire was sequenced with immunoSEQ multiplex PCR; TCRdb's copy has only in-frame clones and lacks some. Among 150,000 to 200,000 clones, roughly 77% were seen once, and the ten largest hold roughly 2%. Sequenced input: PBMCs. The origin of the receptors is a man aged 50-59 years in good health and CMV-seropositive.

The chain uses TRBV6-6 and TRBJ2-2; no definite D call. The CDR3 has 13 residues. Per germline, CDR1 MNHNY and CDR2 SVGAGI (reference sequence). The V end lost 2 bases, the J end lost 7 bases, and 8 bases lay between the germline ends. CDR3 DNA sequence: TGTGCCAGCAGTTACCCGCCGAGCGGGGAGCTGTTTTTT. Amino acids: CASSYPPSGELFF.

This clone has just one count. V usage is TRBV5-6 and J usage is TRBJ1-3; tentatively, D is TRBD1 (6 bases). Between the trimmed V and J ends, which lost 4 bases and 1 base, there was a span of 12 bases. Germline V gene sequence: CDR1 SGHDT, CDR2 YYEEEE. The CDR3 totals 15 residues. CDR3 protein: CASSTQGLSGNTIYF. DNA for the CDR3: TGTGCCAGCAGCACTCAGGGGCTTTCTGGAAACACCATATATTTT.

In its sample, this clone was seen a few times. The V gene is TRBV29-1, the J gene TRBJ2-5, with D possibly being TRBD1 (6 bases). Germline V gives CDR1 SQVTM, CDR2 ANQGSEA. Trimming removed 4 bases from V and 2 bases from J, with 8 bases in between. CDR3 size: 12 residues. The CDR3 nucleotides read TGCAGCGTTGTACAGGGTCAAGAGACCCAGTACTTC. This encodes CSVVQGQETQYF.

The chain has TRBV7-9 and TRBJ1-1; D perhaps matches TRBD1 (6 bases). The V end lost 4 bases, the J end lost 1 base, and 10 bases lay between the germline ends. Germline V gene sequence: CDR1 SEHNR, CDR2 FQNEAQ (reference sequence). CDR3 length equals 14 residues. CDR3 sequence: CASSSQGPNTEAFF. The CDR3 region has the DNA TGTGCCAGCAGCTCACAGGGCCCGAACACTGAAGCTTTCTTT.

The V gene is TRBV19, the J gene TRBJ1-1, with 7 bases that match TRBD1. CDR1 is LNHDA and CDR2 is SQIVND in the germline V gene (reference sequence). This CDR3 region has 15 residues. V gave up 4 bases and J gave up 2 bases; unmatched junction bases: 7. CDR3 DNA sequence: TGTGCCAGTAGTAAAGCCGGGACAGCAAACACTGAAGCTTTCTTT. This codes for CASSKAGTANTEAFF.

V usage is TRBV10-3 and J usage is TRBJ2-1; D unclear. Germline V CDR1 and CDR2: ENHRY, SYGVKD. V lost 4 bases and J lost 7, with 11 bases in between. CDR3 length: 13 residues. The CDR3 is CAISVSRVNEQFF. The DNA of the CDR3 is TGTGCCATCAGTGTTTCAAGAGTGAATGAGCAGTTCTTC.

The chain has TRBV11-3 and TRBJ1-1; 7 positions agree with TRBD1. V lost 4 bases and J lost 7; bases outside the gene matches: 6. CDR1 and CDR2 from the germline V gene are SGHNT and YENEEA. This CDR3 is 13 amino acids long. The CDR3 spells CASSSDRAGEAFF. The CDR3 nucleotides are TGTGCCAGCAGCTCAGACAGGGCCGGTGAAGCTTTCTTT.

This chain connects TRBV4-1 to TRBJ2-3; maybe TRBD2 (7 bases). Trimming removed 1 base at V and 5 bases at J, with 10 bases between. CDR3 length equals 14 residues. Germline-derived CDR1 and CDR2 are MGHRA and YSYEKL. Here the CDR3 reads CASSQGGGKDTQYF. For the CDR3, the DNA is TGCGCCAGCAGCCAAGGGGGGGGCAAAGATACGCAGTATTTT.

This clone was seen at least ten times. The chain joins TRBV10-3 to TRBJ1-1; D is unresolved. This CDR3 contains 12 residues. The germline CDR1 and CDR2 sequences are ENHRY and SYGVKD. With 6 bases removed from V and 4 bases from J, the gap between germline ends came to 9 bases. Written as DNA, the CDR3 is TGTGCCATCAGCCGAGAAGTCACTGAAGCTTTCTTT. This translates into CAISREVTEAFF.

V and J are TRBV5-4 and TRBJ2-3; 7 bases map to TRBD2. CDR1 SGHNT and CDR2 YYREEE come from the germline V gene (reference sequence). The trim removed 7 bases at V and 5 bases at J, leaving 10 bases unmatched. This CDR3 region has 14 residues. The CDR3 DNA follows: TGTGCCAGCCGCGGCGGACTAGTTGAAGATACGCAGTATTTT. Translation: CASRGGLVEDTQYF.

The sample holds a few counts of this clone. The J gene is TRBJ2-1, the V gene TRBV4-1, with TRBD2 matching 12 bases. V shed 1 base, J shed 6 bases, and the junction held 7 bases outside the gene matches. This CDR3 is 17 amino acids long. Per germline, CDR1 MGHRA and CDR2 YSYEKL. The CDR3 protein is CASSQGPASGGANEQFF. DNA of the CDR3: TGCGCCAGCAGCCAAGGCCCAGCTAGCGGGGGGGCCAATGAGCAGTTCTTC.

The chain recombines TRBV10-3 with TRBJ2-7; D remains unclear. This CDR3 has 14 residues. Germline CDR1 reads ENHRY; CDR2 reads SYGVKD. The V end was cut by 6 bases, the J end by 2 bases, with 14 bases between. In DNA, the CDR3 is TGTGCCATCAGCACTACGGTCCCCGCCTACGAGCAGTACTTC. This translates into CAISTTVPAYEQYF.

The chain joins TRBV29-1 to TRBJ1-2; 8 bases fit TRBD1. The trim removed 4 bases at V and 4 bases at J, leaving 5 bases unmatched. CDR3 size: 13 residues. CDR1 is SQVTM, CDR2 ANQGSEA, per germline. The CDR3: CSVGPGGGYGYTF. The CDR3 DNA follows: TGCAGCGTTGGGCCAGGGGGCGGCTATGGCTACACCTTC.

V is TRBV7-2 and J is TRBJ1-1; perhaps TRBD1 as D (5 bases). The CDR3 runs to 18 residues. Trimming took off 1 base at V and 0 bases at J, with 18 bases between the two ends. Germline CDR1 and CDR2: SGHTA and FQGNSA. The CDR3 is CASSLGYRSGILNTEAFF. CDR3 DNA sequence: TGTGCCAGCAGCTTAGGTTACAGGAGTGGGATCTTGAACACTGAAGCTTTCTTT.

The rearrangement joins TRBV2 to TRBJ2-3; perhaps TRBD2 as D (6 bases). The CDR3 is 14 amino acids. CDR1 and CDR2 (germline): SNHLY, FYNNEI. With 0 bases removed from V and 8 bases from J, the gap between germline ends came to 12 bases. In nucleotides, the CDR3 is TGTGCCAGCAGTGAAGCGGGGGGACGCGGTACGCAGTATTTT. It codes for CASSEAGGRGTQYF.

This clone showed up just a few times. The V and J genes are TRBV5-1 and TRBJ1-1; 11 bases are a match to TRBD1. In germline, CDR1 is SGHRS, CDR2 YFSETQ. CDR3 length: 18 amino acids. Trimming removed 4 bases from V and 0 bases from J; junction bases left unmatched: 11. In DNA form, the CDR3 reads TGCGCCAGCAGCCTGGACAGGGGGCCTAATCAGCTGAACACTGAAGCTTTCTTT. The encoded protein is CASSLDRGPNQLNTEAFF.

CDR3 in amino acids: CASSLIQRGVYEQYF. CDR3 nucleotides: TGTGCCAGCAGCTTAATACAGCGGGGTGTCTACGAGCAGTACTTC. V usage is TRBV11-3 and J usage is TRBJ2-7, with 7 bases identical to TRBD2. J gave up 3 bases and V 2 bases, and 7 bases lay outside the gene matches. CDR3 size: 15 residues. In germline, CDR1 is SGHNT, CDR2 YENEEA.

This clone appeared a single time. V is TRBV5-4 and J is TRBJ2-5; the D is unclear. Germline assignment: CDR1 SGHNT and CDR2 YYREEE (reference sequence). The CDR3 length is 15 residues. With 0 bases removed from V and 2 bases from J, the gap between germline ends came to 11 bases. CDR3 residues: CASSLGSGPQETQYF. As DNA, the CDR3 is TGTGCCAGCAGCTTGGGTTCCGGTCCGCAAGAGACCCAGTACTTC.

This clone was found a few times. The chain links TRBV25-1 to TRBJ2-7; D might be TRBD2 (6 bases). The CDR3 spans 13 residues. Germline assignment: CDR1 MGHDK and CDR2 SYGVNS. Trimming left V 4 bases short and J 1 base short, with 8 bases between. The CDR3 region is CASSGSGSYEQYF. The CDR3 coding sequence is TGTGCCAGCAGTGGGAGCGGGTCCTACGAGCAGTACTTC.

The chain recombines TRBV5-1 with TRBJ2-3; TRBD2 agrees at 9 bases. After removal of 2 bases from V and 4 bases from J, the junction contained 5 bases not matched to a gene. The CDR3 is 15 amino acids. CDR1 and CDR2 (germline): SGHRS, YFSETQ. The CDR3 region is CASSLQAGGSDTQYF. For the CDR3, the DNA is TGCGCCAGCAGCTTACAAGCGGGGGGATCAGATACGCAGTATTTT.

This sequence joins TRBV6-5 and TRBJ1-2; 7 bases are a match to TRBD1. Per the germline V gene, CDR1 is MNHEY and CDR2 is SVGAGI. The CDR3 totals 14 residues. V lost 8 bases to trimming and J lost 4 bases; unmatched junction nucleotides: 10. The CDR3 nucleotides are TGTGCCAGCGGGTCCCAGGGGGGCGCCTATGGCTACACCTTC. It codes for CASGSQGGAYGYTF.

About this clone: A junction boundary mismatches the germline segment, possibly from a read error. The same CDR3 also results from other DNA sequences found in this sample. The chain recombines TRBV29-1 with TRBJ1-1, with 9 bases lining up with TRBD1. Germline V gene data show CDR1 as SQVTM and CDR2 as ANQGSEA. The CDR3 runs 13 residues. CDR3 in DNA: TGCAGCGTTGAAATAGACAGGGGGACTGAGGCTTTCTTT. Translated, it gives CSVEIDRGTEAFF. Supplemented by reference TRBV29-1 and TRBJ1-1, the full variable domain reads SAVISQKPSRDICQRGTSLTIQCQVDSQVTMMFWYRQQPGQSLTLIATANQGSEATYESGFVIDKFPISRPNLTFSTLTVSNMSPEDSSIYLCSVEIDRGTEAFFGQGTRLTVV.

This clone was picked up a small number of times. DNA for the CDR3: TGTGCCAGCAGCCTCACAGGGGGACTCACTGAAGCTTTCTTT. Its protein product is CASSLTGGLTEAFF. The chain has TRBV14 and TRBJ1-1; 8 nucleotides agree with TRBD1. CDR3 size: 14 residues. CDR1 is SGHDN, CDR2 FVKESK, per germline. J was trimmed by 4 bases and V by 4 bases; bases with no gene match: 5.

V gene TRBV6-5 combines with J gene TRBJ2-3; TRBD1 agrees at 7 bases. CDR3 length equals 14 residues. Germline CDR1 is MNHEY and CDR2 is SVGAGI. V lost 10 bases and J lost 2; bases outside the gene matches: 9. CDR3 protein: CATWTGPFTDTQYF. CDR3 nucleotides: TGTGCCACCTGGACAGGACCTTTCACAGATACGCAGTATTTT.

This clone appeared many times. This rearrangement joins TRBV6-1 to TRBJ2-3, with 9 bases identical to TRBD2. Germline CDR1 MNHNS, CDR2 SASEGT. The junction had 2 bases not matched to a gene; V was cut back by 0 bases and J by 4 bases. This CDR3 comprises 15 residues. The CDR3: CASSEASGGPDTQYF. The CDR3 coding sequence is TGTGCCAGCAGTGAAGCTAGCGGGGGACCAGATACGCAGTATTTT.

In regard to this clone: Other DNA sequences in the sample encode the same CDR3. The rearrangement links TRBV4-3 to TRBJ1-2, with 7 bases that match TRBD1. Germline V gene data show CDR1 as LGHNA and CDR2 as YSLEER. The junction had 6 bases not matched to a gene; V was cut back by 1 base and J by 4 bases. This CDR3 spans 15 amino acids. The CDR3 is CASSQAEGAGYGYTF. The CDR3 bases are TGCGCCAGCAGCCAAGCGGAGGGGGCGGGCTATGGCTACACCTTC.

The J gene is TRBJ2-7, the V gene TRBV6-6; a possible D gene is TRBD1 (5 bases). The CDR3 is 14 amino acids. Germline V gene lookup returns CDR1 MNHNY and CDR2 SVGAGI (reference sequence). V was shortened by 0 bases and J by 4 bases, with 10 bases between the two germline ends. CDR3 sequence reads: CASSYSQGLYEQYF. DNA for the CDR3: TGTGCCAGCAGTTACTCGCAGGGATTGTACGAGCAGTACTTC.

The rearrangement uses TRBV28 and TRBJ1-5; unclear D gene. CDR1 is MDHEN, CDR2 SYDVKM, per germline. V lost 6 bases, J lost 4 bases, and 10 bases lay in between. This CDR3 has 13 residues. For the CDR3, the DNA is TGTGCCAGCAGGCCCCAGGAAAATCAGCCCCAGCATTTT. Translation: CASRPQENQPQHF. The whole variable domain, filled in from reference TRBV28 and TRBJ1-5, reads DVKVTQSSRYLVKRTGEKVFLECVQDMDHENMFWYRQDPGLGLRLIYFSYDVKMKEKGDIPEGYSVSREKKERFSLILESASTNQTSMYLCASRPQENQPQHFGDGTRLSIL.

J is TRBJ1-5 and V is TRBV30; D call uncertain. The CDR3 spans 13 residues. Looked up from germline, CDR1 is GTSNPN and CDR2 is SVGIG (reference sequence). V lost 5 bases to trimming and J lost 2 bases, with 10 bases between them. CDR3 protein: CAWALGGNQPQHF. In DNA form, the CDR3 reads TGTGCCTGGGCCCTCGGTGGCAATCAGCCCCAGCATTTT. Combining the CDR3 with reference TRBV30 and TRBJ1-5 gives the whole variable domain SQTIHQWPATLVQPVGSPLSLECTVEGTSNPNLYWYRQAAGRGLQLLFYSVGIGQISSEVPQNLSASRPQDRQFILSSKKLLLSDSGFYLCAWALGGNQPQHFGDGTRLSIL.

This rearrangement joins TRBV29-1 to TRBJ1-2; D is perhaps TRBD1 (6 bases). V dropped 7 bases and J dropped 3 bases, with 9 bases sitting between them. Germline-derived CDR1 and CDR2 are SQVTM and ANQGSEA. This CDR3 region has 11 residues. CDR3 in DNA: TGCAGCGCCAGGGGTGACTATGGCTACACCTTC. As protein: CSARGDYGYTF.